Shown below are 11 T cell receptor beta chains from a single sample sequenced in a study of tumor T cells in aggressive B-cell lymphoma. Clones were sequenced by immunoSEQ multiplex PCR, and TCRdb holds only the in-frame ones, with some missing. The sample lists fewer than 6,500 clones; approximately 94% were seen once. The sequenced material came from tumor tissue. Receptor source: an adult with diffuse large B cell lymphoma.

The J gene is TRBJ1-2, the V gene TRBV5-6; 8 bases are a match to TRBD1. The V gene's germline CDR1 is SGHDT and CDR2 YYEEEE. V gave up 3 bases and J gave up 4 bases; unmatched junction bases: 5. This CDR3 has 14 residues. The CDR3 sequence: CASSSGGALYGYTF. The DNA of the CDR3 is TGTGCCAGCAGCTCAGGGGGCGCGCTCTATGGCTACACCTTC.

This chain connects TRBV4-3 to TRBJ2-3; maybe TRBD2 (6 bases). The germline V and J ends were trimmed by 2 bases and 0 bases, with 18 bases remaining between them. This CDR3 region has 18 residues. Germline lookup yields CDR1 LGHNA and CDR2 YSLEER. CDR3 amino acids: CASSQTSMGGFSTDTQYF. Here the CDR3 DNA reads TGCGCCAGCAGCCAAACCTCGATGGGGGGTTTCAGCACAGATACGCAGTATTTT.

CDR3 loop: CASIDGTRARATGELFF. The CDR3 region has the DNA TGTGCCAGCATCGACGGCACCAGGGCGCGTGCCACCGGGGAGCTGTTTTTT. The V call is TRBV27, the J call TRBJ2-2, with D perhaps matching TRBD1 (5 bases). V was pared by 7 bases and J by 4 bases, with 22 bases between. Germline-derived CDR1 and CDR2 are MNHEY and SMNVEV (reference sequence). This CDR3 has 17 amino acids.

The chain combines TRBV6-5 with TRBJ2-5; a possible D gene is TRBD1 (6 bases). The DNA end favors TRBJ2-7, so the J call may be wrong. Germline V gene sequence: CDR1 MNHEY, CDR2 SVGAGI. CDR3 length: 15 amino acids. CDR3 amino acids: CASSPETGYTYEQYF. The CDR3 nucleotides are TGTGCCAGCAGTCCAGAAACAGGGTATACGTACGAGCAGTACTTC.

This clone was found once. The chain carries TRBV29-1 and TRBJ2-7, with TRBD1 as a possible D gene (5 bases). This CDR3 is built from 16 residues. Germline assignment: CDR1 SQVTM and CDR2 ANQGSEA. Trimming removed 0 bases at V and 0 bases at J, with 15 bases between. The CDR3 DNA follows: TGCAGCGTTGAAGAGTTCCAGGGAACCAGCTCCTACGAGCAGTACTTC. This sequence encodes CSVEEFQGTSSYEQYF.

The rearrangement joins TRBV7-2 to TRBJ1-2; D is unresolved. Germline CDR1 is SGHTA and CDR2 is FQGNSA. Trimming cost V 3 bases and J 1 base, with 6 bases left between them. The CDR3 runs to 13 residues. The CDR3 nucleotides are TGTGCCAGCAGCTTTAGCTTTAACTATGGCTACACCTTC. This codes for CASSFSFNYGYTF.

The chain is built from TRBV11-3 and TRBJ2-1, with a weak D call TRBD2 (6 bases). V was shortened by 4 bases and J by 9 bases, with 10 bases between the two germline ends. CDR1 is SGHNT and CDR2 is YENEEA in the germline V gene. The CDR3 covers 12 residues. Here the CDR3 reads CASSSLGGEQFF. The CDR3 DNA reads as TGTGCCAGCAGCTCTCTGGGGGGTGAGCAGTTCTTC.

The J gene is TRBJ2-5, the V gene TRBV7-7; TRBD2 is a possible D gene (6 bases). In germline, CDR1 is SSHAT, CDR2 FNYEAQ (reference sequence). The length of the CDR3 is 17 residues. Trimming removed 5 bases at V and 11 bases at J, with 30 bases between. The CDR3 is CASSPSVGSGRSWEQYF. The CDR3 region has the DNA TGTGCCAGCAGCCCCTCGGTGGGTAGCGGCCGATCGTGGGAGCAGTACTTC.

The chain recombines TRBV29-1 with TRBJ2-3; D might be TRBD1 (5 bases). The CDR3 extends over 13 amino acids. Germline CDR1 reads SQVTM; CDR2 reads ANQGSEA. V lost 4 bases to trimming and J lost 4 bases, with 12 bases between them. The chain's CDR3 is CSVAQGNSDTQYF. The CDR3 bases are TGCAGCGTTGCGCAGGGAAACTCAGATACGCAGTATTTT.

V usage is TRBV7-6 and J usage is TRBJ2-7; tentatively, D is TRBD2 (5 bases). The V and J ends lost 5 bases and 3 bases respectively, with 11 bases between them. The CDR3 runs to 13 residues. Germline CDR1 and CDR2: SGHVS and FNYEAQ. Written as DNA, the CDR3 is TGTGCCAGCAGCGAGGGCCCGAACTACGAGCAGTACTTC. Translating it yields CASSEGPNYEQYF.

The chain uses TRBV29-1 and TRBJ1-3; TRBD1 agrees at 9 bases. Germline loops: CDR1 SQVTM, CDR2 ANQGSEA. The CDR3 runs to 16 residues. V was clipped by 4 bases and J by 3 bases; unmatched bases: 10. In DNA form, the CDR3 reads TGCAGCGTTGGGAGTAAGGGACAGGGTATTGGAAACACCATATATTTT. It translates to CSVGSKGQGIGNTIYF.